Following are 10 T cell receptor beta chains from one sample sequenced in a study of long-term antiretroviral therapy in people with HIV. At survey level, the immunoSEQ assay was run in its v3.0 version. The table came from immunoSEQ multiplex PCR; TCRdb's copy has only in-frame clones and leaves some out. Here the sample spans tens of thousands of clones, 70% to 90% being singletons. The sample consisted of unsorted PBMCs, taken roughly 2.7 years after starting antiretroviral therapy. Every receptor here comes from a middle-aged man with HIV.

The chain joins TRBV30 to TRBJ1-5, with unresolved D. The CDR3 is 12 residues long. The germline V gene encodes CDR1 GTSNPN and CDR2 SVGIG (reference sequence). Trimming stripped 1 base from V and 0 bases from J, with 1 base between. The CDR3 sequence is CAWSASNQPQHF. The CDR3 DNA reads TGTGCCTGGAGTGCTAGCAATCAGCCCCAGCATTTT.

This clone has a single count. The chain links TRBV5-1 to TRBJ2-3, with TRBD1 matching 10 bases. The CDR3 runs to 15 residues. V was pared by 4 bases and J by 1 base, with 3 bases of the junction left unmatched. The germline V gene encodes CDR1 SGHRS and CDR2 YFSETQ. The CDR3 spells CASSPGQGGTDTQYF. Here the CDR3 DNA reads TGCGCCAGCAGCCCAGGACAGGGGGGCACAGATACGCAGTATTTT.

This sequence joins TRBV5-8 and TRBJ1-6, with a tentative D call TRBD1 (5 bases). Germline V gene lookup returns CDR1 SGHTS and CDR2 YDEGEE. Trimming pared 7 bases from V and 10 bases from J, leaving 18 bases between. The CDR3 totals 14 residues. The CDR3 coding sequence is TGTGCCAGCCCCAAGGAGGGGAGGTACTCACCCCTCCACTTT. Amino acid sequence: CASPKEGRYSPLHF.

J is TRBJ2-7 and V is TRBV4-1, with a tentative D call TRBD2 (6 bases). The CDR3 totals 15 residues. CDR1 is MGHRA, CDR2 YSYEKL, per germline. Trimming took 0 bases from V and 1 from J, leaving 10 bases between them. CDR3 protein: CASSQDFGGSYEQYF. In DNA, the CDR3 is TGCGCCAGCAGCCAAGATTTCGGGGGTTCCTACGAGCAGTACTTC.

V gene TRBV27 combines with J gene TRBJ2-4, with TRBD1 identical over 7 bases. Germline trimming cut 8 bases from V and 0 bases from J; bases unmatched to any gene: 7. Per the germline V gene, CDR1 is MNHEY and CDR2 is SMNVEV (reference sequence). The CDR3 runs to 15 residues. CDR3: CASDRVGLAKNIQYF. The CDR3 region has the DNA TGTGCCAGCGACAGGGTCGGGCTAGCCAAAAACATTCAGTACTTC.

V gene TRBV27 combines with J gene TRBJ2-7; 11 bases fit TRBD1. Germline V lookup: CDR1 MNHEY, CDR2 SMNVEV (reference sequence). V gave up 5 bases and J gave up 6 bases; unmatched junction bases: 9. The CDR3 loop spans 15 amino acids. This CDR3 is CASSPPPGTGGEQYF. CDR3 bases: TGTGCCAGCAGTCCCCCTCCGGGGACAGGGGGCGAGCAGTACTTC.

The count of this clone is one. The chain's CDR3 is CASTWGDRGDNYGYTF. CDR3 nucleotide sequence: TGCGCCAGCACCTGGGGGGACAGGGGCGATAACTATGGCTACACCTTC. V and J are TRBV5-1 and TRBJ1-2, with 10 bases that match TRBD1. The CDR3 has 16 amino acids. The germline V gene has CDR1 SGHRS and CDR2 YFSETQ. The J segment lost 1 base and the V segment lost 6 bases, leaving 9 bases of the junction unmatched. Complete variable domain (other parts from reference TRBV5-1 and TRBJ1-2): KAGVTQTPRYLIKTRGQQVTLSCSPISGHRSVSWYQQTPGQGLQFLFEYFSETQRNKGNFPGRFSGRQFSNSRSEMNVSTLELGDSALYLCASTWGDRGDNYGYTFGSGTRLTVV.

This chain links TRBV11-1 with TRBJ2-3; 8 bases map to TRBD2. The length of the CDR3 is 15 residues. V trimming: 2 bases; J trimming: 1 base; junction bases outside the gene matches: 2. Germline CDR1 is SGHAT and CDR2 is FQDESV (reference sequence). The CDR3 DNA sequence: TGTGCCAGCAGCTTATGGCGGGGGGGCACAGATACGCAGTATTTT. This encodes CASSLWRGGTDTQYF.

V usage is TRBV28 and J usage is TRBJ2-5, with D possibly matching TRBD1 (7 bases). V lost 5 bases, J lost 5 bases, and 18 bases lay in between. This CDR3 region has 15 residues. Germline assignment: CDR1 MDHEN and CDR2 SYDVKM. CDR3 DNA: TGTGCCAGCAGTAGTCGGGACAGCGGGCGGGAGACCCAGTACTTC. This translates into CASSSRDSGRETQYF.

CDR3 DNA sequence: TGTGCCAGCAGTTTCATAGGCAGGGGGTCGAGCTCCTACGAGCAGTACTTC. Amino acids: CASSFIGRGSSSYEQYF. The chain recombines TRBV28 with TRBJ2-7, with 7 bases fitting TRBD1. The junction had 11 bases not matched to a gene; V was cut back by 3 bases and J by 0 bases. Germline values: CDR1 MDHEN, CDR2 SYDVKM. The CDR3 consists of 17 residues. Drawing the rest from reference TRBV28 and TRBJ2-7, the complete variable domain is DVKVTQSSRYLVKRTGEKVFLECVQDMDHENMFWYRQDPGLGLRLIYFSYDVKMKEKGDIPEGYSVSREKKERFSLILESASTNQTSMYLCASSFIGRGSSSYEQYFGPGTRLTVT.